A selection of T cell receptor beta chains follows, all from one sample in a study of cytomegalovirus exposure and HLA in healthy donors. Measured with immunoSEQ multiplex PCR; TCRdb has only the in-frame clones, and not every one. The repertoire holds 130,000 to 150,000 clones, with roughly 80% as singletons. The source material was PBMCs. These receptors were collected from a female donor in good health and CMV-seronegative. Both conserved end residues are part of each CDR3. A D gene is named only where the DNA matches it firmly. Size tells how often a clone was seen (once, few, many) or the class of an expanded clone, and some rows leave it out.

>TRBD1|TRBV6-6|.|TRBJ1-2|14
CASSSPDRGHGYTF
TGTGCCAGCAGTTCCCCTGACAGGGGCCATGGCTACACCTTC
>.|TRBV6-1|.|TRBJ1-5|18
CASSEQWGGARGNQPQHF
TGTGCCAGCAGTGAACAATGGGGGGGGGCCAGGGGCAATCAGCCCCAGCATTTT
>.|TRBV2|.|TRBJ1-6|16
CASSERQSSYNSPLHF
TGTGCCAGCAGTGAGAGACAGAGCTCCTATAATTCACCCCTCCACTTT
>TRBD1|TRBV13|.|TRBJ1-6|14
CASSFGTGNSPLHF
TGTGCCAGCAGCTTCGGGACAGGGAATTCACCCCTCCACTTT
>TRBD1|TRBV6-1|few|TRBJ1-1|14
CASTGTVMNTEAFF
TGTGCCAGCACCGGGACAGTCATGAACACTGAAGCTTTCTTT
>.|TRBV28|.|TRBJ1-2|13
CATYVDSNYGYTF
TGTGCCACGTACGTCGACAGTAACTATGGCTACACCTTC
>TRBD1|TRBV6-4|.|TRBJ1-5|18
CASSDPGTADYSNQPQHF
TGTGCCAGCAGTGACCCCGGGACAGCCGATTATAGCAATCAGCCCCAGCATTTT
>.|TRBV4-3|.|TRBJ2-7|17
CASSQSGTRPPFYEQYF
TGCGCCAGCAGCCAATCAGGAACCCGGCCCCCGTTCTACGAGCAGTACTTC
>.|TRBV18|few|TRBJ1-1|13
CASSPRFRTEAFF
TGTGCCAGCTCACCACGTTTCCGGACTGAAGCTTTCTTT
>TRBD2|TRBV5-5|.|TRBJ2-1|14
CASSLTSGNNEQFF
TGTGCCAGCAGCTTGACTAGCGGAAACAATGAGCAGTTCTTC
>.|TRBV6-1|.|TRBJ1-1|15
CASSEPPRGNTEAFF
TGTGCCAGCAGTGAACCCCCAAGGGGGAACACTGAAGCTTTCTTT
>TRBD1|TRBV7-9|.|TRBJ1-1|14
CASSLGTGNTEAFF
TGTGCCAGCAGCTTGGGGACAGGAAACACTGAAGCTTTCTTT
>.|TRBV7-9|once|TRBJ1-1|18
CASSSTTLLSGFGTEAFF
TGTGCCAGCAGCTCTACCACCCTACTCTCGGGTTTTGGGACTGAAGCTTTCTTT
>TRBD1|TRBV6-4|.|TRBJ1-2|19
CASIASTGTGPGVNYGYTF
TGTGCCAGCATTGCCTCCACCGGGACAGGCCCCGGGGTTAACTATGGCTACACCTTC
>TRBD1|TRBV6-5|few|TRBJ1-1|14
CASRRQGENTEAFF
TGTGCCAGCAGACGACAGGGTGAGAACACTGAAGCTTTCTTT
>.|TRBV29-1|.|TRBJ2-7|15
CSVTIQGRGSYEQYF
TGCAGCGTAACAATTCAGGGGAGGGGCTCCTACGAGCAGTACTTC
>TRBD2|TRBV18|.|TRBJ2-1|14
CASSGSGATPFWFF
TGTGCCAGCTCGGGCAGCGGGGCTACCCCTTTCTGGTTCTTC
>TRBD1|TRBV19|.|TRBJ1-4|14
CASSAQGKLEKLFF
TGTGCCAGTAGCGCACAGGGGAAATTAGAAAAACTGTTTTTT
>.|TRBV6-6|.|TRBJ1-3|15
CASSYLPTSGNTIYF
TGTGCCAGCAGTTACCTACCCACCTCTGGAAACACCATATATTTT
>TRBD1|TRBV5-5|once|TRBJ2-5|15
CASSLGTGVSETQYF
TGTGCCAGCAGCTTGGGGACAGGGGTATCGGAGACCCAGTACTTC
>.|TRBV28|few|TRBJ1-3|14
CASSFKGGGNTIYF
TGTGCCAGCAGTTTCAAAGGGGGAGGAAACACCATATATTTT
>TRBD2|TRBV9|.|TRBJ2-7|15
CASSDGTSVAYEQYF
TGTGCCAGCAGCGACGGGACTAGCGTTGCCTACGAGCAGTACTTC
>.|TRBV20-1|.|TRBJ1-2|11
CSAPDSYGYTF
TGCAGTGCTCCGGACAGCTATGGCTACACCTTC
>TRBD1|TRBV6-6|.|TRBJ1-6|12
CAGGQGNSPLHF
TGTGCCGGGGGACAGGGGAATTCACCCCTCCACTTT
>TRBD1|TRBV6-6|.|TRBJ1-1|14
CASSYSPGQAEAFF
TGTGCCAGCAGTTACTCACCGGGACAGGCTGAAGCTTTCTTT
>.|TRBV6-1|few|TRBJ1-1|13
CASSESPGTEAFF
TGTGCCAGCAGTGAATCGCCAGGCACTGAAGCTTTCTTT
>.|TRBV19|.|TRBJ2-2|14
CASSIQGNTGELFF
TGTGCCAGTAGTATACAGGGGAACACCGGGGAGCTGTTTTTT
>TRBD1|TRBV5-4|.|TRBJ1-2|13
CASSLTGAYGYTF
TGTGCCAGCAGCTTGACAGGGGCCTATGGCTACACCTTC